This is a list of T cell receptor beta chains from one sample in a study of T cell changes during pregnancy in multiple sclerosis. The repertoire was sequenced with immunoSEQ multiplex PCR; TCRdb's copy has only in-frame clones and lacks some. This table holds 50,000 to 80,000 clones, roughly 90% found once. The material sequenced was peripheral blood, taken in the second trimester of pregnancy. Source of these receptors: a female donor with multiple sclerosis, enrolled in a pregnancy study. CDR3s include the opening cysteine and the closing phenylalanine or tryptophan. A D gene is named only where the DNA matches it firmly. Rows give clone size only sometimes, using once, few, many, or a class for an expanded clone.

abundance	d_gene	v_gene	j_gene	CDR3aa	CDR3nt
NA	NA	TRBV27	TRBJ2-2	CASSLFGSAAGELFF	TGTGCCAGCAGTTTATTTGGGTCCGCGGCCGGGGAGCTGTTTTTT
NA	TRBD1	TRBV6-5	TRBJ2-3	CASTSGQSTDTQYF	TGTGCCAGCACCTCGGGACAGAGCACAGATACGCAGTATTTT
NA	TRBD1	TRBV9	TRBJ1-2	CASSSQSQGGYGYTF	TGTGCCAGCAGCTCACAATCCCAGGGGGGCTATGGCTACACCTTC
NA	NA	TRBV4-1	TRBJ2-5	CASRASGLSSGDQYF	TGCGCCAGCAGAGCTAGTGGCCTTTCATCGGGGGACCAGTACTTC
NA	TRBD2	TRBV10-3	TRBJ2-1	CAIRPSGSSYNEQFF	TGTGCCATCAGACCTAGCGGGAGCTCCTACAATGAGCAGTTCTTC
NA	TRBD1	TRBV2	TRBJ2-1	CARGWVRQGAWDEQFF	TGTGCACGGGGTTGGGTCAGGCAGGGGGCGTGGGATGAGCAGTTCTTC
once	NA	TRBV5-1	TRBJ1-4	CASSLDRRTNEKLFF	TGCGCCAGCAGCTTAGACAGGAGGACTAATGAAAAACTGTTTTTT
NA	NA	TRBV6-1	TRBJ1-2	CASSEFSSGATYGYTF	TGTGCCAGCAGTGAATTTTCGTCAGGGGCGACCTATGGCTACACCTTC
NA	TRBD2	TRBV5-1	TRBJ2-1	CASSPSGGGYNEQFF	TGCGCCAGCAGCCCCAGCGGGGGTGGGTACAATGAGCAGTTCTTC
NA	TRBD2	TRBV14	TRBJ2-1	CASSDLLAGGNEQFF	TGTGCCAGCAGCGACTTACTAGCGGGAGGGAATGAGCAGTTCTTC
NA	NA	TRBV2	TRBJ1-5	CASSVRGFGNQPQHF	TGTGCCAGCAGTGTGCGGGGGTTTGGCAATCAGCCCCAGCATTTT
NA	NA	TRBV11-2	TRBJ2-7	CASSLGVDTIYEQYF	TGTGCCAGCAGCTTAGGTGTGGACACCATCTACGAGCAGTACTTC
NA	TRBD2	TRBV18	TRBJ2-1	CASSPPLLAGLPLEQFF	TGTGCCAGCTCACCACCCTTGCTAGCGGGGTTACCTCTGGAGCAGTTCTTC
NA	TRBD2	TRBV29-1	TRBJ2-1	CSGKGLAASYNEQFF	TGCAGCGGGAAGGGACTAGCGGCCTCTTACAATGAGCAGTTCTTC
NA	TRBD1	TRBV6-6	TRBJ2-1	CASSLQGASSYNEQFF	TGTGCCAGCAGTTTACAGGGGGCGAGCTCCTACAATGAGCAGTTCTTC
NA	TRBD1	TRBV19	TRBJ2-2	CASSPSGGGTGELFF	TGTGCCAGTAGTCCCTCAGGGGGCGGAACCGGGGAGCTGTTTTTT